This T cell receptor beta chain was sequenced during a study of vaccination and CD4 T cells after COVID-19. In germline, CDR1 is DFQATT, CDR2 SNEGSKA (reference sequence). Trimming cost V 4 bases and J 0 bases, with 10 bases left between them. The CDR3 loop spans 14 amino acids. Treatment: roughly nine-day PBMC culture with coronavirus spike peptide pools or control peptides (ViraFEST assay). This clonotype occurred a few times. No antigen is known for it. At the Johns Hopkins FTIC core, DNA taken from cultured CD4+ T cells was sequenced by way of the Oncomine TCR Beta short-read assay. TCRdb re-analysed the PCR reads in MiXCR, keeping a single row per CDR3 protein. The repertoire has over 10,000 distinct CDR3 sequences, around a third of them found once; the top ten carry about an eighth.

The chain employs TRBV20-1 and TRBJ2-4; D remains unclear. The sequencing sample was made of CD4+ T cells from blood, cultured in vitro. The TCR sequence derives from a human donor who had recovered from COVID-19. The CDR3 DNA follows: TGCAGTGCTACCGGACCGTTAGCCAAAAACATTCAGTACTTC. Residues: CSATGPLAKNIQYF.